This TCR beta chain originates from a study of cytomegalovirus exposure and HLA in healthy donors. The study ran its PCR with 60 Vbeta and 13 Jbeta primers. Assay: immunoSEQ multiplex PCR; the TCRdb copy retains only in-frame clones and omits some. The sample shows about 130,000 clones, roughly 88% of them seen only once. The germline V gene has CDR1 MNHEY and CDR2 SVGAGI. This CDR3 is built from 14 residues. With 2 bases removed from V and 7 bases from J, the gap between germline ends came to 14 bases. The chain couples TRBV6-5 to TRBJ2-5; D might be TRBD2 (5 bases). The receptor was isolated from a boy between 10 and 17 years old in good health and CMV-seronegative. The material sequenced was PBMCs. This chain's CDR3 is CASSYGPGGRTQYF. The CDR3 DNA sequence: TGTGCCAGCAGTTACGGTCCGGGTGGGAGGACCCAGTACTTC.